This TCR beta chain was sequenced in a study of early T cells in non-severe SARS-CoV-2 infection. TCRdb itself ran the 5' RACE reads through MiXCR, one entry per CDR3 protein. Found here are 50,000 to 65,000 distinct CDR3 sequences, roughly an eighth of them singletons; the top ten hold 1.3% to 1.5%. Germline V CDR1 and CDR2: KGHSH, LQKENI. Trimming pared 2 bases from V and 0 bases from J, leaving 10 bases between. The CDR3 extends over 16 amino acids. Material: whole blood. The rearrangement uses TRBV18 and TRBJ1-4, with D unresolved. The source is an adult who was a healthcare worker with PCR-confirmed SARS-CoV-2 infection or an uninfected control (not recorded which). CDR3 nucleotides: TGTGCCAGCTCACCAACGGCAGCACCAACTAATGAAAAACTGTTTTTT. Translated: CASSPTAAPTNEKLFF.